This note documents a single T cell receptor (beta chain) sequence. The antigen it binds to is not known. Base qualities are not recorded, but no much larger clone differs from it by a single base. Deletion took 3 bases off V and 2 bases off J, with a span of 12 bases between the germline ends. The CDR1 and CDR2 encoded by the germline V gene are SGDLS and YYNGEE. Measured from the cysteine to the phenylalanine, the CDR3 is 14 residues long. This entry keeps only the CDR3 DNA: 42 bases, framed from base 1. The sample's time point label is to be understood as: 24 weeks on oral tofacitinib. What this sample's treatment or condition label stands for: oral pan-JAK inhibitor, 5-10 mg twice daily. Lesional scalp punch biopsies and peripheral blood were collected from alopecia areata patients. PBMCs were isolated by density centrifugation and stained for CD3, CD4 and CD8, after which CD4+ and CD8+ T cells were sorted on a FACSAria.

These data belong to a study of CD8+ T cells in alopecia areata listed by TCRdb under 2018. About the investigation overall: Treated patients were enrolled in an open-label pilot trial of oral tofacitinib, 5 to 10 mg twice daily, for moderate-to-severe alopecia areata. Tofacitinib was administered for 6 to 18 months, and 6 months of follow-up off drug were then conducted to assess delayed response and recurrence. RNA was extracted with the PAXgene miRNA kit for fixed scalp, the miRNeasy kit for PBMCs, and the RNeasy kit for mouse skin. Scalp tissue and sorted CD4+ and CD8+ peripheral blood T cells from patchy and totalis/universalis alopecia areata patients and from healthy controls were covered by human TCRbeta sequencing. Clonality in the scalp was compared among normal scalp (n=4), patchy alopecia areata scalp (n=8), and alopecia totalis/universalis scalp (n=8). immunoSEQ multiplex PCR using 35 Vbeta forward primers and 13 Jbeta reverse primers was used to amplify TCRbeta CDR3 regions. Tofacitinib-treated patients had biopsies at baseline and at 4 and 24 weeks of treatment, with a later scalp biopsy in several patients. Disease severity in treated patients was measured with the SALT score, which quantifies the percentage of affected scalp surface area. In both human patients and the C3H/HeJ mouse model, the study applied high-throughput TCRbeta sequencing to look at T cell clonal expansion in alopecia areata. What the research found in general, with its limitations: Unlike mouse skin, which is dominated by gammadelta T cells, normal human skin has resident alphabeta T cells that are also sequenced, and this complicates analysis of the scalp TCR repertoire. Compared with mice, TCR sequences shared between patients were less clear, possibly partly because of HLA diversity across the patient population. Because the treated cohort was small and had just a single nonresponder, larger studies are needed to establish links between baseline CD8+ expansion and response. Many expanded lesional clones persisted in scalp and blood during tofacitinib treatment, which may partly explain relapse after stopping treatment. Tofacitinib significantly decreased scalp clonality and the number of expanded CD8+ clones among the top 100 scalp clones. Lesional scalp, especially in alopecia totalis/universalis, showed higher clonality and more expanded CD8+ clones than normal scalp, suggesting antigenic drive.

The library was built by means of the immunoSEQ multiplex PCR assay. RNA was extracted from all samples and reverse transcribed into cDNA, which served as template for TCR sequencing. First-strand cDNA was synthesized using SuperScript III with a 2:1 mix of oligo-dT and random hexamers. A synthetic immune receptor repertoire was used to gauge amplification bias, and whatever bias remained was removed computationally. The paper's data handling went like this. After raw reads were preprocessed to remove errors, the CDR3 was defined following IMGT conventions as running from the conserved cysteine to phenylalanine. Clonality was computed as 1 minus the Shannon entropy, with the entropy normalized by log2 of the number of productive unique TCRs. Whether scalp clones were CD4 or CD8 was inferred by matching scalp TCRbeta sequences against CD4 and CD8 repertoires sorted from blood. TCRdb holds this immuneACCESS table with in-frame rearrangements only. Some clones are missing; in checked studies, unresolved V genes explain under half, and the rest has no known cause. That table furnishes V, J and clone size, whereas the DNA furnished D and trimming. In all, the sample holds roughly 99,000 clones, and roughly 84% of those were seen once. About 24% of the sample is held by the ten biggest clonotypes.

This specimen was CD8+ T cells sorted from blood, taken at week 24, from a patient treated with tofacitinib. The chain was built from TRBV9 and TRBJ2-7; the D gene is perhaps TRBD1, from 5 matching bases. The TCR sequence derives from a human donor with alopecia areata. The CDR3 protein is CASSEEGVPYEQYF. The DNA sequence reads TGTGCCAGCAGCGAGGAAGGGGTCCCCTACGAGCAGTACTTC.